This TCR beta chain was identified during a study of T cells in Graves' hyperthyroidism and ophthalmopathy. Overall study results and limits: Before onset, ophthalmopathy was predicted by the model a median roughly six months earlier.

Fresh 10 ml peripheral blood yielded PBMCs. Concerning this clonotype itself: No antigen is known for it.

Amplification of TCR beta CDR3 regions used RNA as the template. Researchers ran a first-round RT-PCR on the TCR CDR3 using the HTBI primer set. Via MiXCR, TCRdb re-called the multiplex PCR reads, giving one row per CDR3 protein. The repertoire holds some 560,000 distinct CDR3 sequences, about 15% seen once, with approximately 7% in the top ten. CDR1 and CDR2 (germline): MNHNS, SASEGT. The CDR3 is 18 amino acids. After removal of 8 bases from V and 0 bases from J, the junction contained 12 bases not matched to a gene. The chain employs TRBV6-1 and TRBJ2-1; 11 bases are a match to TRBD2. Sequenced material: blood. The receptor's source is a woman in her twenties or thirties with Graves' hyperthyroidism. In nucleotides, the CDR3 is TGTGCCAGCGGGGGGGGGACTAGCGGTTTCAGCTCCTACAATGAGCAGTTCTTC. It yields the protein CASGGGTSGFSSYNEQFF.